This T cell receptor (beta chain) stems from a study of blood T cell repertoires in COVID-19 (dated by TCRdb to about 2020). Looking at the study overall: Samples covering the acute and convalescent phases of COVID-19 were provided by collaborators in the United States, Italy and Spain. The material from the prospective study consisted of cDNA or gDNA derived from T cells, B-cell-depleted T cells, or PBMCs. Deeply sampled blood TCRbeta repertoires from subjects exposed to, actively infected with, or recovered from COVID-19 were included in the dataset. The repertoires were released in a freely available public database meant as a resource for research on the immune response to SARS-CoV-2. The samples were drawn from the first 160 participants of the ongoing ImmuneRACE study and from 1,254 subjects provided by 6 global collaborators. The sample metadata nearly always contained a de-identified subject ID, COVID-19 status, age in years and sex. Where available, HLA class I and class II types were taken from metadata supplied by the sample provider and were not determined by assay-based typing.

What the authors observed across the whole study: How much clinical and demographic metadata was included differed by source and by participant, and the metadata was provided uncurated.

The immunoSEQ Assay, a bias-controlled multiplex PCR, was used to amplify TCRbeta CDR3 regions from genomic DNA. The original methods were these. Within the assay, amplification of reference gene primers was used to estimate how many nucleated cells each sample contained. To quantify the absolute abundance of each unique TCRbeta CDR3 rearrangement, sequence reads were collapsed and filtered. Productive Simpson clonality was computed per sample as the square root of Simpson's diversity index over productive rearrangements. The table comes from immuneACCESS by way of TCRdb, which keeps in-frame sequences with V and J called. Part of the clones is missing from these tables; in studies checked, under half for an unresolved V gene and the rest for unknown reasons. Clone size and V and J calls were adopted from that table, with D and trimming inferred from the DNA. For this sample the table gives a few hundred thousand clones, of which 88% were detected only once. In total, the top ten clones hold approximately 4% of the sample.

A second Seattle source provided samples from volunteer blood donors who had recovered from COVID-19. Collaborating institutions collected whole blood in K2EDTA tubes following their own protocols. Collaborator samples were shipped for TCRbeta analysis as frozen whole blood, isolated PBMCs, or DNA extracted from either sample type. Worth noting for this clone: Its antigen is unknown. No base quality information exists; no much larger clone differs at one position.

CDR1 and CDR2, looked up from the germline V gene, are SGHRS and YFSETQ. The CDR3 covers 13 residues, taking in both the cysteine and the phenylalanine. The only DNA kept is the CDR3, 39 bases in frame from the first base. Cut back by 1 base and 4 bases, the V and J ends lie 8 bases apart. Here the chain combines TRBV5-1 and TRBJ1-2; the best D guess is TRBD1, with 5 bases matching. The source is a man aged 60-69 years who had recovered from COVID-19. Sequencing was done on a sample of peripheral blood. The DNA sequence follows: TGCGCCAGCAGCTTGAGGGGCCGCTATGGCTACACCTTC. Its translation reads: CASSLRGRYGYTF.